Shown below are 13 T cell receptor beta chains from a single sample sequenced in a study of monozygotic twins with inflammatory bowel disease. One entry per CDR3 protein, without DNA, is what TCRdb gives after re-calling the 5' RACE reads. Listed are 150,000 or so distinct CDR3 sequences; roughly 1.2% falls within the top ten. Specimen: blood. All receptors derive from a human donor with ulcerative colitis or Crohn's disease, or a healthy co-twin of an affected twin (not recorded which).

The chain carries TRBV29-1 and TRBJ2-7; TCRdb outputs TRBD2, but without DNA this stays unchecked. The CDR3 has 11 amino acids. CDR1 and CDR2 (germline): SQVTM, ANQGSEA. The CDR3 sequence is CSGRAGGEQYF.

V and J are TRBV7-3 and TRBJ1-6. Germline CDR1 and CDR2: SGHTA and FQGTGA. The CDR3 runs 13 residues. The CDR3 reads CASSLGSNSPLHF.

CDR3 sequence reads: CSATRGNQPQHF. The V gene is TRBV20-1, the J gene TRBJ1-5. Per germline, CDR1 DFQATT and CDR2 SNEGSKA (reference sequence). The CDR3 contains 12 residues.

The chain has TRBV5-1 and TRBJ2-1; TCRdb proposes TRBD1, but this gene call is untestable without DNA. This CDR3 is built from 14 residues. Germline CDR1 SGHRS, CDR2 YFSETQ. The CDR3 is CASSLIQGASEQFF. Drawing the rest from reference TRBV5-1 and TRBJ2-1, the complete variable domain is KAGVTQTPRYLIKTRGQQVTLSCSPISGHRSVSWYQQTPGQGLQFLFEYFSETQRNKGNFPGRFSGRQFSNSRSEMNVSTLELGDSALYLCASSLIQGASEQFFGPGTRLTVL.

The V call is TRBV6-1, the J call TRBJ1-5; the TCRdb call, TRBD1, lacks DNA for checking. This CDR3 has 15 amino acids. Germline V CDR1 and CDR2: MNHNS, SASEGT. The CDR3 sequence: CASSRTGASNQPQHF.

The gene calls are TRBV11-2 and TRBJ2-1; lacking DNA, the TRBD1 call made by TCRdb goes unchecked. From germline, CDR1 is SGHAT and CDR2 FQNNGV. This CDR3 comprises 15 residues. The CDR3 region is CASSSTEWLGNEQFF. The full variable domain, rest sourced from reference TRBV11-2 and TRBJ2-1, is EAGVAQSPRYKIIEKRQSVAFWCNPISGHATLYWYQQILGQGPKLLIQFQNNGVVDDSQLPKDRFSAERLKGVDSTLKIQPAKLEDSAVYLCASSSTEWLGNEQFFGPGTRLTVL.

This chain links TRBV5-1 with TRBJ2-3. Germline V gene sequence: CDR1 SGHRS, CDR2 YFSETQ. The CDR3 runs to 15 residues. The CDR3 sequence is CASSLESRNTDTQYF.

CDR3 region: CSARDGAIGNTGELFF. The chain employs TRBV20-1 and TRBJ2-2; TCRdb picks TRBD1, but there is no DNA to check that call. The CDR3 length is 16 residues. Germline assignment: CDR1 DFQATT and CDR2 SNEGSKA (reference sequence).

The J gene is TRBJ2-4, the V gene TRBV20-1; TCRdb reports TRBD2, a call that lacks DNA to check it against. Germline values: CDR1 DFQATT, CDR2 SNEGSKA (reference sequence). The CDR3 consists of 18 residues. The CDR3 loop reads CSARDLTSGRAGKNIQYF.

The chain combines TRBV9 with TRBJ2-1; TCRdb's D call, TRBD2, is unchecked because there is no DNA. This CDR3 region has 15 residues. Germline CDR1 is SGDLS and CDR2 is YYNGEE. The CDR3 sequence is CASSVRLAGDNEQFF.

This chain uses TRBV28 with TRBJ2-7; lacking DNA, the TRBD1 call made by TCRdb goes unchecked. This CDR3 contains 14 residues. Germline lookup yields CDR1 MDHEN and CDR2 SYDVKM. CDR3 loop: CASSSGQPSYEQYF. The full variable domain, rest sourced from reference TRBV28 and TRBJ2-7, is DVKVTQSSRYLVKRTGEKVFLECVQDMDHENMFWYRQDPGLGLRLIYFSYDVKMKEKGDIPEGYSVSREKKERFSLILESASTNQTSMYLCASSSGQPSYEQYFGPGTRLTVT.

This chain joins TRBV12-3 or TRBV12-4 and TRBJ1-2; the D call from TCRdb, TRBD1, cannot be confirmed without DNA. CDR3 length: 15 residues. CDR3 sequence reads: CASSLAPTGVDGYTF.

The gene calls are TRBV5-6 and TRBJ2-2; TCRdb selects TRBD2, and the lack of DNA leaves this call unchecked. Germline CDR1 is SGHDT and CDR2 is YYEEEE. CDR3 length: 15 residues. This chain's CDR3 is CASSWSGSYTGELFF.